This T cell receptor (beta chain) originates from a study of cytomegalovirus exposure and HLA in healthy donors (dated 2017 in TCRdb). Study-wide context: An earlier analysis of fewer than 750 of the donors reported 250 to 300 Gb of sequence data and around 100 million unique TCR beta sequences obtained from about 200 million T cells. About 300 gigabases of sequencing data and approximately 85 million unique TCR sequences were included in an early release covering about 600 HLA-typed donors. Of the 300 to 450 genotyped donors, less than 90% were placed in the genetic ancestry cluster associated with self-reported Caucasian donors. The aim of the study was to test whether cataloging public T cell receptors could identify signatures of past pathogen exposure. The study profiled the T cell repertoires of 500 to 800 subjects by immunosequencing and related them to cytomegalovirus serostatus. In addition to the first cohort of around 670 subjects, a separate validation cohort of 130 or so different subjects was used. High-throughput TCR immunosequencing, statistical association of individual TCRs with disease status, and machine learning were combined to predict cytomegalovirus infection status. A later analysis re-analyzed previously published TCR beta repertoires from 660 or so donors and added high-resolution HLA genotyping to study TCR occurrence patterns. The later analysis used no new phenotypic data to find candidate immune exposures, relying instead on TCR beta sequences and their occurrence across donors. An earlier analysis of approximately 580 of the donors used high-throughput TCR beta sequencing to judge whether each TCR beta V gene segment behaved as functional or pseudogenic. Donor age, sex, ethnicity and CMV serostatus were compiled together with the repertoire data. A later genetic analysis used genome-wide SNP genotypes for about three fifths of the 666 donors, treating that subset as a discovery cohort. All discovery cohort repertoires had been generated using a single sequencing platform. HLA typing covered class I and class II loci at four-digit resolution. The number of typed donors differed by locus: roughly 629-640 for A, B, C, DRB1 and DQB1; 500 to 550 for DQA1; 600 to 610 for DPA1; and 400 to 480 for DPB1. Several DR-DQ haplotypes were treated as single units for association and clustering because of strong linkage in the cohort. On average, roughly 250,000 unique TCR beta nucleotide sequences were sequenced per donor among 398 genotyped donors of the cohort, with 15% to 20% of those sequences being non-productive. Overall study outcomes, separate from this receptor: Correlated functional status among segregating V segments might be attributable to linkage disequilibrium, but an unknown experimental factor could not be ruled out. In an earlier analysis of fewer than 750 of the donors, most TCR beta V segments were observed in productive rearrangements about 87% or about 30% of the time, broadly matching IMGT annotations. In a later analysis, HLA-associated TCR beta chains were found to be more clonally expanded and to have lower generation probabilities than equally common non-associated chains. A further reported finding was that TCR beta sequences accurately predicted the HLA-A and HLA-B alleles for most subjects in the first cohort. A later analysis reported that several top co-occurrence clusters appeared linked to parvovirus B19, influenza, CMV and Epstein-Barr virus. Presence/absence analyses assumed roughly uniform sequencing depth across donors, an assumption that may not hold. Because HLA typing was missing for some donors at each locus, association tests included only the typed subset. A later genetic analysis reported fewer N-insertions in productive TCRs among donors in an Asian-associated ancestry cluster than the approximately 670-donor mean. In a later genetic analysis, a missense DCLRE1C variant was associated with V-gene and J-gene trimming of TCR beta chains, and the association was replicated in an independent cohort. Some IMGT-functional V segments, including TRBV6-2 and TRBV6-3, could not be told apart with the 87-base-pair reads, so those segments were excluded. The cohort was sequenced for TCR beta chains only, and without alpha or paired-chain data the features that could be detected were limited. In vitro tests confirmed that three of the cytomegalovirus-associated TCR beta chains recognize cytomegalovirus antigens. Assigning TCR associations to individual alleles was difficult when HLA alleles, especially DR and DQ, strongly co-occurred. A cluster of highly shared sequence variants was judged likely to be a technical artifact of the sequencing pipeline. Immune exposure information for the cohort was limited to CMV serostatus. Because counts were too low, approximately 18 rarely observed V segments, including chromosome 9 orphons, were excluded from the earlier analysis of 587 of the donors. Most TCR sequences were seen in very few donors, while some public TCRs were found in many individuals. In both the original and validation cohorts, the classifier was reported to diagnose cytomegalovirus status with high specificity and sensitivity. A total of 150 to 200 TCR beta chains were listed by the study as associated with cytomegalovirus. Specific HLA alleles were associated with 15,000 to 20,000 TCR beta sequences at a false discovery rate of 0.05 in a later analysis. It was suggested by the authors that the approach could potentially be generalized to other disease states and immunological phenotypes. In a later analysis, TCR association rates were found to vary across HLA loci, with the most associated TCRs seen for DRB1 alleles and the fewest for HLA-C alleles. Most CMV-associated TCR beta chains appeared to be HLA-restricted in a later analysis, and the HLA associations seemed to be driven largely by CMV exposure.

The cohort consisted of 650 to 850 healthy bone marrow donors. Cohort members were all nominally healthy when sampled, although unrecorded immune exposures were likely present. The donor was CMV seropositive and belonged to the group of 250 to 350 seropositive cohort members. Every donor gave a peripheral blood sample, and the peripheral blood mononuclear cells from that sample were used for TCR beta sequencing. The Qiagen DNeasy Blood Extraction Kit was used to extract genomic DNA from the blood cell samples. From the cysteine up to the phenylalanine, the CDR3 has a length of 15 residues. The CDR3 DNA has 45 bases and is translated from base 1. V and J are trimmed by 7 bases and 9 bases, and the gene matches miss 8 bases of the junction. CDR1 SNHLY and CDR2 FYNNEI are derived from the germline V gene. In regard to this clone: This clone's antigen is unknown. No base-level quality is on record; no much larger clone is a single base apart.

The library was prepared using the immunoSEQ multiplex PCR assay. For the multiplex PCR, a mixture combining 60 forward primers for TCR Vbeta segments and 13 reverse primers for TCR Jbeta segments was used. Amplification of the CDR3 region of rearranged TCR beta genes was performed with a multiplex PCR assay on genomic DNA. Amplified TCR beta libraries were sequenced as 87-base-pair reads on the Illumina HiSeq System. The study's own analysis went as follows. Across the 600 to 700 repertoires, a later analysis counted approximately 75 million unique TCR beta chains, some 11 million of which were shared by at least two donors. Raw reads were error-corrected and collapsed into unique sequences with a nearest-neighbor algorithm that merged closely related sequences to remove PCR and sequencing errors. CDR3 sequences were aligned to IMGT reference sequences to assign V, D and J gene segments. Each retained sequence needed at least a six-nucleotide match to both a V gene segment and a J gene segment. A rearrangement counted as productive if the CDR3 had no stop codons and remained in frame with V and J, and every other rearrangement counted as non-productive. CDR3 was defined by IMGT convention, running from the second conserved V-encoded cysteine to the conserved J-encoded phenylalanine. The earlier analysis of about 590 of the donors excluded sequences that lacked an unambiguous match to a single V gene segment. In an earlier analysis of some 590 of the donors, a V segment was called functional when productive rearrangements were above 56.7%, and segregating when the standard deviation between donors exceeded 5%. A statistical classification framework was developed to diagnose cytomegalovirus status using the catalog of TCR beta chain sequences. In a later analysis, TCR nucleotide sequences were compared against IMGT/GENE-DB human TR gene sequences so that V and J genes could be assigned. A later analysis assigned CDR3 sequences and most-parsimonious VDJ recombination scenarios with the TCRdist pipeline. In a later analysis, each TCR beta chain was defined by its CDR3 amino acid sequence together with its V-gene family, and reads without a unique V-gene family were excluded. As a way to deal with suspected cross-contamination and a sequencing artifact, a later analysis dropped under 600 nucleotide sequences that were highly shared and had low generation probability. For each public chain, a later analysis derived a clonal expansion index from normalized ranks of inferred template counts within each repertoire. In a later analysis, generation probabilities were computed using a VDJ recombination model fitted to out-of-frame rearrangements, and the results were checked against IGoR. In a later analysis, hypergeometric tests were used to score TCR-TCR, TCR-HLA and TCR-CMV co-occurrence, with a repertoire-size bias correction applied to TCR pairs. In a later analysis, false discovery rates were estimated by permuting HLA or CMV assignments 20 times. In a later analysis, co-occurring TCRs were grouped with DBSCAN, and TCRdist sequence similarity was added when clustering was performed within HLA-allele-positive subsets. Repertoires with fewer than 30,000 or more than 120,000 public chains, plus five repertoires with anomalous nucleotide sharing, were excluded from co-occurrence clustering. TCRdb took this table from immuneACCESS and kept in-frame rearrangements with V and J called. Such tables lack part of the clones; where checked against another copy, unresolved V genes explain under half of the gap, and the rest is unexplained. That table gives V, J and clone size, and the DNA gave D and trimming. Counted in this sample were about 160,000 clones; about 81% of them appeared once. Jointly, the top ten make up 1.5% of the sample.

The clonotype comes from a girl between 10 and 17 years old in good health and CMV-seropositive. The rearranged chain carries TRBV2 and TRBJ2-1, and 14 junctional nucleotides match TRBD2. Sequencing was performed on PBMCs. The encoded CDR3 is CASIRGLAGAAEQFF. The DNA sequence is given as TGTGCCAGCATTCGGGGACTAGCGGGAGCTGCTGAGCAGTTCTTC.